This T cell receptor (beta chain) was identified during a study of cytomegalovirus exposure and HLA in healthy donors. Study details: Researchers previously reported finding roughly 120 million unique TCR beta sequences from roughly 200 million T cells.

Study-wide results and caveats: Associated with HLA alleles at 0.05 false discovery rate in a later analysis were 16,951 TCR beta sequences.

Researchers ran the PCR with 60 Vbeta and 13 Jbeta primers. Data came from immunoSEQ multiplex PCR; TCRdb stores just in-frame clones and leaves some out. Of about 160,000 clones detected, about 80% appear once; the ten largest clones hold about 1.3%. Concerning this clone itself: Its antigen is unidentified.

The receptor was isolated from a woman between 45 and 65 years old in good health and CMV-seronegative. Sequences were obtained from PBMCs.

The CDR3 nucleotides are TGTGCCAGCTCACCACCCACAGCCTTTAATTCACCCCTCCACTTT. Its translation is CASSPPTAFNSPLHF. The chain recombines TRBV18 with TRBJ1-6; D ambiguous. V was shortened by 0 bases and J by 6 bases, with 9 bases between the two germline ends. This CDR3 comprises 15 residues. In germline, CDR1 is KGHSH, CDR2 LQKENI.